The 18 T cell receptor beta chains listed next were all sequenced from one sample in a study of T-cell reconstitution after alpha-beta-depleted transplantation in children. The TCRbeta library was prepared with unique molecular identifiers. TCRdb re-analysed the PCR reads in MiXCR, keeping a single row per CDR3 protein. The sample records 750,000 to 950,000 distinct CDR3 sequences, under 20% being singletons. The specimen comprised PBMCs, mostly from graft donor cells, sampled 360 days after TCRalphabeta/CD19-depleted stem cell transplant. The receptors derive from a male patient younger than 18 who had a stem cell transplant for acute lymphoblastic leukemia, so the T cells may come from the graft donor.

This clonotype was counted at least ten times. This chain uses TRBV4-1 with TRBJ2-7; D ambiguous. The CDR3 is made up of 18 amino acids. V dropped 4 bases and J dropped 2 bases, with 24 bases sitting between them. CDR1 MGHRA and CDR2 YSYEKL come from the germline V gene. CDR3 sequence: CASSLHPVGDHPTYEQYF. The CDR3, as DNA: TGCGCCAGCAGCCTCCACCCAGTGGGCGATCACCCTACCTACGAGCAGTACTTC.

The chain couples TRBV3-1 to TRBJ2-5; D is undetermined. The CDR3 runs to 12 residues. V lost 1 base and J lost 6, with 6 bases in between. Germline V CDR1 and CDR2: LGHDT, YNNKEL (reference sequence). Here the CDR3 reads CASSQGKKTQYF. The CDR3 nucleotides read TGTGCCAGCAGCCAAGGGAAGAAGACCCAGTACTTC.

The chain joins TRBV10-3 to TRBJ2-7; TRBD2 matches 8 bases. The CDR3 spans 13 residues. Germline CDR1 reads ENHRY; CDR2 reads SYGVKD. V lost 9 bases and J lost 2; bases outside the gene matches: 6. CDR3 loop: CAMSPTSAYEQYF. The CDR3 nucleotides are TGTGCCATGAGCCCGACTAGCGCCTACGAGCAGTACTTC.

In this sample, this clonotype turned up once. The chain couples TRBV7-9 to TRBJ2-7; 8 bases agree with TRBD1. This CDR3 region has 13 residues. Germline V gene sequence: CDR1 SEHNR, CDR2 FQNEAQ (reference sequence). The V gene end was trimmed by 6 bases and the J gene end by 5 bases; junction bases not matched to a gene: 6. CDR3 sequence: CASSSDRAHEQYF. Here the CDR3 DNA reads TGTGCCAGCAGTTCGGACAGGGCTCACGAGCAGTACTTC.

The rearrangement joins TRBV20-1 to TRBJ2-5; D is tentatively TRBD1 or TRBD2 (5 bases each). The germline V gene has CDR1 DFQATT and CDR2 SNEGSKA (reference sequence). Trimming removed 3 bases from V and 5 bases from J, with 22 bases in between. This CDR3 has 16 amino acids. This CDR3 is CSASPAGWGYPETQYF. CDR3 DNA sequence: TGCAGTGCTAGCCCAGCCGGCTGGGGGTACCCGGAGACCCAGTACTTC.

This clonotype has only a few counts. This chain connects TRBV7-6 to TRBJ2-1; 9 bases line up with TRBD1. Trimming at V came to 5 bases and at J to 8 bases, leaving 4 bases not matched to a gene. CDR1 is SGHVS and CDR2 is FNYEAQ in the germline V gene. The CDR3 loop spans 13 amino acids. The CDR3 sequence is CASSQRTGDEQFF. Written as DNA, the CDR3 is TGTGCCAGCAGCCAAAGGACAGGGGATGAGCAGTTCTTC. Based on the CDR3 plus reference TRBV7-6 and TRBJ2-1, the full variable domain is GAGVSQSPRYKVTKRGQDVALRCDPISGHVSLYWYRQALGQGPEFLTYFNYEAQQDKSGLPNDRFSAERPEGSISTLTIQRTEQRDSAMYRCASSQRTGDEQFFGPGTRLTVL.

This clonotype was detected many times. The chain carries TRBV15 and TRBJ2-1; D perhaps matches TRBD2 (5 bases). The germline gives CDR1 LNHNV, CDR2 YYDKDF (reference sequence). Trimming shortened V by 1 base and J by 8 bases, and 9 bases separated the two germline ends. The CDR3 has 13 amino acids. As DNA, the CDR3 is TGTGCCACCAGCAGAGCCCGAGCGGATGAGCAGTTCTTC. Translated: CATSRARADEQFF.

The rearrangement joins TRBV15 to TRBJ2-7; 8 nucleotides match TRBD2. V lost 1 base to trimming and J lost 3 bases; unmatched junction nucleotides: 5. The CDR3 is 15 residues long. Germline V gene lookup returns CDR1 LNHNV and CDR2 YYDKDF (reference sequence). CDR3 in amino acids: CATSRGGLAGYEQYF. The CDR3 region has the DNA TGTGCCACCAGCAGAGGGGGTCTAGCGGGCTACGAGCAGTACTTC.

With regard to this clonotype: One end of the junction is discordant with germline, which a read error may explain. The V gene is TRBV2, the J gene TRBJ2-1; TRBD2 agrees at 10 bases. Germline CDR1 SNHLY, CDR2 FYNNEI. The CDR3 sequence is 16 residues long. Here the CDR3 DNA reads TGTGCCAGCAGTGCCATGGCGGGACTAGCGTACAGTGAGCAGTTCTTC. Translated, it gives CASSAMAGLAYSEQFF.

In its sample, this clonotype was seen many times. CDR3 protein: CASSQDRGGYNEQFF. The DNA for the CDR3 is TGCGCCAGCAGCCAAGATCGAGGCGGGTACAATGAGCAGTTCTTC. The genes are TRBV4-1 and TRBJ2-1; D possibly corresponds to TRBD2 (5 bases). CDR1 MGHRA and CDR2 YSYEKL come from the germline V gene. CDR3 size: 15 residues. V was shortened by 0 bases and J by 4 bases, with 10 bases between the two germline ends.

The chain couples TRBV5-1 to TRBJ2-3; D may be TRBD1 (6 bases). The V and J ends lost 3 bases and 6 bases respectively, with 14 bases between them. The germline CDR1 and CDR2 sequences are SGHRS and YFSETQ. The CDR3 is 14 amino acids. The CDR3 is CASSSGLGADTQYF. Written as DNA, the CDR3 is TGCGCCAGCAGCTCCGGACTGGGGGCGGATACGCAGTATTTT.

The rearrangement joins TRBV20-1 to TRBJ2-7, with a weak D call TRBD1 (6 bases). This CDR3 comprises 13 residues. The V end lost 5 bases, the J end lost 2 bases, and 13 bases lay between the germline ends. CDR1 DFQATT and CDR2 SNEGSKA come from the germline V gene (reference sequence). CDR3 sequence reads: CSAGTTGTYEQYF. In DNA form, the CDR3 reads TGCAGTGCTGGAACTACAGGGACCTACGAGCAGTACTTC.

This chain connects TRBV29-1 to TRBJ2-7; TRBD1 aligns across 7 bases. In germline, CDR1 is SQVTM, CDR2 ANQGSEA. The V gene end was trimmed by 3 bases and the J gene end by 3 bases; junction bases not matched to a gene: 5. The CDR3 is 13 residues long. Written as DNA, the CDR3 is TGCAGCGTTGATGTGCAGGGGGACTACGAGCAGTACTTC. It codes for CSVDVQGDYEQYF.

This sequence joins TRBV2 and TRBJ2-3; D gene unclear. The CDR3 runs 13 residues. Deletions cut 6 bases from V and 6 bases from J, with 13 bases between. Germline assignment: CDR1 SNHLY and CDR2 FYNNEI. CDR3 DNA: TGTGCCAGCAGCCCCCGCGGCAGGGATACGCAGTATTTT. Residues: CASSPRGRDTQYF.

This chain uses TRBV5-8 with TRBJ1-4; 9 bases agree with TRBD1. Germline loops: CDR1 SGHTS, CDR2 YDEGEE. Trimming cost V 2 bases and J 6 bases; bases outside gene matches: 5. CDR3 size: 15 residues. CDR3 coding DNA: TGTGCCAGCAGCTTAGGGACAGGGATGTATGAAAAACTGTTTTTT. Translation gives CASSLGTGMYEKLFF.

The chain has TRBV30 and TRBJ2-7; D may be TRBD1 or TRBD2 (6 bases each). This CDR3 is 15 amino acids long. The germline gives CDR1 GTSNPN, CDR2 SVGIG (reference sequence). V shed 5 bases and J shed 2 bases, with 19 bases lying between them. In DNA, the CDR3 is TGTGCCTGGGACGCGGGACAAGGCCAAACCTACGAGCAGTACTTC. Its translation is CAWDAGQGQTYEQYF.

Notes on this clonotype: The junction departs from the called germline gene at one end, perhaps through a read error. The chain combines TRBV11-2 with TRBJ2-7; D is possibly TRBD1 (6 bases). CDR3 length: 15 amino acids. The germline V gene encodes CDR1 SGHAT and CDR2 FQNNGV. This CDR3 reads CASSLAWGTYYEQYF. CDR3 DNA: TGTGCCAGCAGTTTAGCCTGGGGGACATACTACGAGCAGTACTTC.

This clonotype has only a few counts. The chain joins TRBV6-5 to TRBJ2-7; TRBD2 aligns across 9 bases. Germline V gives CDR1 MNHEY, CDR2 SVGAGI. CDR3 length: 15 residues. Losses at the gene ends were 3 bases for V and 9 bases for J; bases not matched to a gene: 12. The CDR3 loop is CASSYGASGRGGQYF. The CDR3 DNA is TGTGCCAGCAGTTATGGGGCTAGCGGGCGGGGGGGGCAGTACTTC.